This T cell receptor (beta chain) was sequenced for a study of T cell repertoires in cytomegalovirus infection. Overall study context: Through public TCR beta signatures, both CMV infection and matching HLA type were indicated.

TCRdb reanalysed the reads using MiXCR and keeps one entry per CDR3 protein. The sample has roughly 800,000 distinct CDR3 sequences; about 27% are singletons. This clonotype was picked up many times. The antigen remains undetermined. V lost 5 bases and J 6 bases, leaving 20 bases between the germline ends. CDR1 and CDR2 (germline): SEHNR, FQNEAQ (reference sequence). This CDR3 is built from 16 residues. The TCR originated in a human donor in good health (CMV status not recorded). Some clones in this sample may be carry-over from other donors' samples. V gene TRBV7-9 combines with J gene TRBJ2-4; D may be TRBD1 or TRBD2 (6 bases each). The specimen comprised cultured CD8+ T cells from PBMCs, sampled from culture after CMV antigen stimulation. CDR3 DNA: TGTGCCAGCAGCACTTCGCTGGGGGGCGAAGGAAACATTCAGTACTTC. Its protein product is CASSTSLGGEGNIQYF.